This TCR beta chain was found in a study of T cells in Graves' hyperthyroidism and ophthalmopathy. The CDR3 runs to 14 residues. V dropped 4 bases and J dropped 1 base, with 10 bases sitting between them. The germline gives CDR1 MNHNS, CDR2 SASEGT. There were TCR beta CDR3 regions amplified from RNA transcripts. Primed by the HTBI set, a first-round RT-PCR was run on the TCR CDR3. MiXCR, run by TCRdb on the multiplex PCR reads, gives a single entry per CDR3 protein. The sample shows some 270,000 distinct CDR3 sequences, roughly 22% of them seen only once. This clonotype was picked up many times. The chain combines TRBV6-1 with TRBJ1-1, with D unclear. Sequenced sample: blood. The receptor comes from a woman in her thirties or forties with Graves' ophthalmopathy. CDR3 protein: CASSARWGNTEAFF. The CDR3 DNA sequence: TGTGCCAGCAGTGCCCGGTGGGGGAACACTGAAGCTTTCTTT.